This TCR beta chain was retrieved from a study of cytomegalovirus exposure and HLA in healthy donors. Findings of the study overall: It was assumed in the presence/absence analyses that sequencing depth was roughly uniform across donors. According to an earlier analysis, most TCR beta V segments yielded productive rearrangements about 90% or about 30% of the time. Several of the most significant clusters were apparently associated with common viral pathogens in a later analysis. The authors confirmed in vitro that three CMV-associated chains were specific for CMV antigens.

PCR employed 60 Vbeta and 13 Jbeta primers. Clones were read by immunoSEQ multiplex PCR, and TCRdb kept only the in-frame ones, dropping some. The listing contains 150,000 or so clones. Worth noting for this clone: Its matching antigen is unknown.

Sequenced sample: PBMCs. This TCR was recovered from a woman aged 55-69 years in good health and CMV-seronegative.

The CDR3 loop is CASTMVGTGNLYEQYF. Here the CDR3 DNA reads TGTGCCAGCACCATGGTAGGGACAGGGAACCTCTACGAGCAGTACTTC. The J gene is TRBJ2-7, the V gene TRBV5-6; the match to TRBD1 covers 9 bases. V shed 6 bases, J shed 3 bases, and the junction held 13 bases outside the gene matches. Germline CDR1 is SGHDT and CDR2 is YYEEEE. The CDR3 is 16 residues long.